This TCR beta chain was found in a study of T cells in Graves' hyperthyroidism and ophthalmopathy. Authors of the study amplified TCR beta CDR3 regions from RNA transcripts. The primer set for the first-round RT-PCR of the TCR CDR3 was HTBI. One entry per CDR3 protein results from TCRdb running MiXCR on the multiplex PCR reads. Of about 520,000 distinct CDR3 sequences in the sample, about 24% were seen once. The V end lost 1 base, the J end lost 5 bases, and 12 bases lay between the germline ends. Germline assignment: CDR1 DFQATT and CDR2 SNEGSKA (reference sequence). This CDR3 has 14 amino acids. Sample: blood. This chain links TRBV20-1 with TRBJ1-5, with D hard to call. This clonotype originated in a woman aged 25-40 years with Graves' ophthalmopathy. The CDR3 loop is CSARVLGSDQPQHF. CDR3 in DNA: TGCAGTGCTAGAGTCTTGGGGTCCGATCAGCCCCAGCATTTT.